This TCR beta chain is drawn from a study of blood T cell repertoires in COVID-19. Study as a whole: The United States, Italy and Spain were the sources of the acute and convalescent COVID-19 samples. The cDNA or gDNA used as material had been derived from T cells, B-cell-depleted T cells, or PBMCs.

Those who participated ranged in age from roughly 18 to 89 years and resided in under 25 US areas. Participants reported their clinical history, and cohort assignment relied on those reports. V lost 3 bases, J lost 4 bases, and 6 bases stayed unmatched. CDR3 length equals 16 residues. Germline V gene data show CDR1 as SGDLS and CDR2 as YYNGEE. Measured with immunoSEQ multiplex PCR; TCRdb has only the in-frame clones, and not every one. The sample consists of around 290,000 clones, about 88% of them appearing once. This TCR came from a woman aged 55-69 years in a cohort exposed to, infected with or recovered from COVID-19 (not recorded which). J is TRBJ2-6 and V is TRBV9, with TRBD1 matching over 8 bases. The sequenced sample was PBMCs or T cells enriched from blood (not recorded which). DNA for the CDR3: TGTGCCAGCAGCGCTGACAGGGGCTCAGGGGCCAACGTCCTGACTTTC. Protein sequence: CASSADRGSGANVLTF.